The 15 T cell receptor beta chains below were found in one sample sequenced in a study of CXCR3-negative and CXCR3-positive naive CD8 T cells. General study results and limits: Higher TRB CDR3 hydrophobicity marked CXCR3-positive naive cells relative to CXCR3-negative naive cells.

These receptors' targets are unknown. UMI-labeled 5' RACE TRB cDNA libraries were prepared from the cells. TCRdb re-called the 5' RACE reads and shows each CDR3 protein once, DNA omitted. The repertoire table contains roughly 65,000 distinct CDR3 sequences. Material for sequencing was naive CXCR3+ CD8+ T cells from blood. Specified subset: CD45RO-CCR7+CD27+CD95- naive CD8+ T cells expressing CXCR3 (TNR3+). The receptor source for this set is a human donor in good health. Some clones in this sample may be carry-over from other donors' samples.

CDR3 loop: CASSSGTISYEQYF. The gene calls are TRBV7-9 and TRBJ2-7; TCRdb designates TRBD2, a call that cannot be tested without DNA. CDR1 and CDR2 from the germline V gene are SEHNR and FQNEAQ (reference sequence). CDR3 length: 14 amino acids.

This chain connects TRBV6-5 to TRBJ2-1; TCRdb designates TRBD1, a call that cannot be tested without DNA. Germline CDR1 is MNHEY and CDR2 is SVGAGI. The CDR3 spans 14 residues. The CDR3 here is CASSYSTGNNEQFF.

This rearrangement joins TRBV2 to TRBJ2-7. CDR3 length: 11 residues. Germline CDR1 SNHLY, CDR2 FYNNEI. The CDR3 loop is CASGAPYEQYF.

This chain joins TRBV10-3 and TRBJ2-5; TCRdb lists TRBD2, though no DNA is available to test this call. The CDR3 totals 14 residues. The V gene's germline CDR1 is ENHRY and CDR2 SYGVKD. This chain's CDR3 is CAIKSGGVNETQYF.

J is TRBJ2-3 and V is TRBV4-1; TCRdb's D call of TRBD2 is untestable without DNA. This CDR3 has 17 amino acids. Germline loops: CDR1 MGHRA, CDR2 YSYEKL. The CDR3 sequence is CASSQDRLAGLTDTQYF.

The chain employs TRBV7-6 and TRBJ1-5. Germline CDR1 and CDR2: SGHVS and FNYEAQ. The CDR3 has 14 amino acids. The CDR3 is CASSSGGRVQPQHF.

This chain links TRBV2 with TRBJ2-7; TCRdb returns TRBD1, unconfirmable since there is no DNA. Germline values: CDR1 SNHLY, CDR2 FYNNEI. CDR3 length: 15 residues. The CDR3 sequence is CASSEVGIQGFEQYF.

CDR3 sequence reads: CSVVSGEYGYTF. The gene calls are TRBV29-1 and TRBJ1-2; as DNA is missing, the TRBD1 call by TCRdb cannot be tested. The germline V gene encodes CDR1 SQVTM and CDR2 ANQGSEA. CDR3 size: 12 residues.

The chain has TRBV29-1 and TRBJ2-2; the D gene TCRdb calls, TRBD1, cannot be checked with no DNA. From germline, CDR1 is SQVTM and CDR2 ANQGSEA. The CDR3 is 14 amino acids. CDR3 sequence reads: CSVGGTENTGELFF.

The rearrangement links TRBV6-5 to TRBJ2-7; the TCRdb D gene call, TRBD1, has no DNA to confirm it. The CDR3 has 15 residues. Germline V gene data show CDR1 as MNHEY and CDR2 as SVGAGI. The chain's CDR3 is CASSPVAPSSYEQYF.

The rearrangement links TRBV7-2 to TRBJ2-1; there is no DNA to check the TCRdb D call of TRBD2. Germline CDR1 SGHTA, CDR2 FQGNSA. The length of the CDR3 is 16 residues. The CDR3: CASSPGLAGGPGEQFF. Combining the CDR3 with reference TRBV7-2 and TRBJ2-1 gives the whole variable domain GAGVSQSPSNKVTEKGKDVELRCDPISGHTALYWYRQSLGQGLEFLIYFQGNSAPDKSGLPSDRFSAERTGGSVSTLTIQRTQQEDSAVYLCASSPGLAGGPGEQFFGPGTRLTVL.

J is TRBJ2-7 and V is TRBV3-1; with no DNA, the TCRdb D assignment of TRBD1 cannot be verified. CDR1 and CDR2 from the germline V gene are LGHDT and YNNKEL (reference sequence). There are 13 residues in the CDR3. CDR3: CASSDAGRYEQYF.

This sequence joins TRBV7-9 and TRBJ1-2; TCRdb's assignment of TRBD1 cannot be checked, as there is no DNA. The CDR3 covers 16 residues. Per the germline V gene, CDR1 is SEHNR and CDR2 is FQNEAQ (reference sequence). The CDR3 loop is CASSPPRMGEDYGYTF.

The rearrangement uses TRBV27 and TRBJ2-7; the D call from TCRdb, TRBD1, cannot be confirmed without DNA. Germline V CDR1 and CDR2: MNHEY, SMNVEV (reference sequence). The CDR3 is 15 residues long. The CDR3 sequence: CASSRGSGGTYEQYF.

The chain recombines TRBV24-1 with TRBJ2-1. Germline-derived CDR1 and CDR2 are KGHDR and SFDVKD. The CDR3 totals 14 residues. This chain's CDR3 is CATSDFTAYNEQFF.